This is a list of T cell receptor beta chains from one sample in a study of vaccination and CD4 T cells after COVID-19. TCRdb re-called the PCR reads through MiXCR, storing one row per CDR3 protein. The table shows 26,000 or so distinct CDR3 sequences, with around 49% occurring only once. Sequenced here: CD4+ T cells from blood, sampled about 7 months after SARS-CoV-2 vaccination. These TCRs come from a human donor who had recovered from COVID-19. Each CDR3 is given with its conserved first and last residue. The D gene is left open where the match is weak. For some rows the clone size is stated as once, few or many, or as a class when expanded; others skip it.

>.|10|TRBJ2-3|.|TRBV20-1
CSAQNLGQYF
TGCAGTGCCCAGAATCTTGGGCAGTATTTT
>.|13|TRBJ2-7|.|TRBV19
CASSRDETYEQYF
TGTGCCAGTAGTCGGGATGAGACCTACGAGCAGTACTTC
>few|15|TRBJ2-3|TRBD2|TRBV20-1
CSARVVLAGTDTQYF
TGCAGTGCTAGAGTTGTACTAGCGGGAACAGATACGCAGTATTTT
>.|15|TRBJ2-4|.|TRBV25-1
CASRGHDLAKNIQYF
TGTGCCAGCAGGGGACATGACCTAGCCAAAAACATTCAGTACTTC
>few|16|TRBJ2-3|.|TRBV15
CATSRDLSGSTDTQYF
TGTGCCACCAGCAGAGATCTTTCTGGAAGCACAGATACGCAGTATTTT
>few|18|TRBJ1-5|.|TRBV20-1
CSASTAVTPSYSNQPQHF
TGCAGTGCTAGTACCGCGGTGACACCCTCCTATAGCAATCAGCCCCAGCATTTT
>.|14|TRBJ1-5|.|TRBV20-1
CSARDPTGNQPQHF
TGCAGTGCTAGAGATCCCACAGGCAATCAGCCCCAGCATTTT
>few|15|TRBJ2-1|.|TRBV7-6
CASSLIAGEYNEQFF
TGTGCCAGCAGCTTAATAGCAGGGGAATACAATGAGCAGTTCTTC
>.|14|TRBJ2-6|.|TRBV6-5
CASSYRSGANVLTF
TGTGCCAGCAGTTACAGGAGTGGGGCCAACGTCCTGACTTTC
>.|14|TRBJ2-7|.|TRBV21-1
CASSKVGTTNEQYF
TGTGCCAGCAGCAAAGTAGGGACAACTAACGAGCAGTACTTC